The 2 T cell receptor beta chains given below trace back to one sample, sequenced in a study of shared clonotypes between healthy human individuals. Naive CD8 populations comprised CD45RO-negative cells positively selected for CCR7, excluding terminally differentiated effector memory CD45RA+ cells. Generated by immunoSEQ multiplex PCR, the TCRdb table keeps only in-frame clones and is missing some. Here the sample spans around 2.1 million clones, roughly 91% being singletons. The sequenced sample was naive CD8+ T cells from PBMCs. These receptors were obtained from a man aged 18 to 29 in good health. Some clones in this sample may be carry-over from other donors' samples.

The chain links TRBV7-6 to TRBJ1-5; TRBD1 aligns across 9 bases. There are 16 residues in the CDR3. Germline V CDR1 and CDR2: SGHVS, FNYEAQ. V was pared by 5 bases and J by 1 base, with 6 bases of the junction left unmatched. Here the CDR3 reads CASSQDRGESNQPQHF. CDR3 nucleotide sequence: TGTGCCAGCAGCCAGGACAGGGGCGAGAGCAATCAGCCCCAGCATTTT. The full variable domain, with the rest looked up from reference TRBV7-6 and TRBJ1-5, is GAGVSQSPRYKVTKRGQDVALRCDPISGHVSLYWYRQALGQGPEFLTYFNYEAQQDKSGLPNDRFSAERPEGSISTLTIQRTEQRDSAMYRCASSQDRGESNQPQHFGDGTRLSIL.

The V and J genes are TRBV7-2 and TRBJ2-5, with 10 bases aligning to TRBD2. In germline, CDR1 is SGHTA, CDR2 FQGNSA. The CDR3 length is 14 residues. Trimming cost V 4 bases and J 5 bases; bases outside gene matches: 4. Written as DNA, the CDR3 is TGTGCCAGCAGCTCCCTAGCGGGAGTCGAGACCCAGTACTTC. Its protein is CASSSLAGVETQYF.